This TCR beta chain originates from a study of OX40 agonist ivuxolimab in advanced cancers. Study summary: Of the participants, 40% to 50% had some prior anti-PD-1, anti-PD-L1 or anti-CTLA-4 therapy, which was allowed. Partial responses, seen in three patients, involved one hepatocellular carcinoma and two cutaneous melanomas.

The data were produced by immunoSEQ multiplex PCR, yet TCRdb's version contains in-frame clones alone and is incomplete. The data contain 75,000 to 90,000 clones, more than 80% of them singletons. V lost 0 bases to trimming and J lost 4 bases, with 14 bases between them. This CDR3 spans 17 amino acids. Germline V lookup: CDR1 SGHRS, CDR2 YFSETQ. Study-level findings and limits: The CD4+ and CD8+ T cells in the blood had expanded clonally by week 6 at 0.1 to 3.0 mg/kg.

With respect to this clone: Its antigen remains unidentified.

Autoimmune disease history or systemic immunosuppression disqualified patients. The chain recombines TRBV5-1 with TRBJ2-6; D is ambiguous. This receptor was taken from an adult with an advanced solid tumor such as melanoma, head and neck, liver or kidney cancer. The source was CD4+ or CD8+ T cells sorted from blood, collected in a trial of the OX40 agonist ivuxolimab. CDR3 nucleotides: TGCGCCAGCAGCTTGGCCCATGGGATCGCGGGGGCCAACGTCCTGACTTTC. It specifies CASSLAHGIAGANVLTF.